This T cell receptor beta chain is from a study of shared clonotypes between healthy human individuals. Across the study: Donors were two women and three men aged 18 to 49.

Study-wide results and caveats: The authors expected sequencing depth to affect clonotype sharing among donors.

Each sample came from a Caucasian adult donor living in Nashville, Tennessee. Concerning this clone itself: Its antigen is not known.

The CDR3 is made up of 14 amino acids. Germline loops: CDR1 MDHEN, CDR2 SYDVKM. The V segment lost 7 bases and the J segment 8 bases; nucleotides outside the gene matches: 10. Libraries were prepared by immunoSEQ multiplex PCR; TCRdb keeps only in-frame clonotypes and omits some of them. The sample lists roughly 640,000 clones, more than 95% seen once, with 0.045% to 0.06% in the top ten. The chain links TRBV28 to TRBJ1-4; 7 bases line up with TRBD1. The origin of this receptor is a woman aged 30 to 39 in good health. The sequencing input was naive CD4+ T cells sorted from blood. Subset given: CD45RA+ positively selected. CDR3 in amino acids: CASIGGQRPEKLFF. DNA for the CDR3: TGTGCCAGCATCGGGGGACAGAGGCCAGAAAAACTGTTTTTT.